The 30 T cell receptor beta chains below come from one sample, sequenced in a study of OX40 agonist ivuxolimab in advanced cancers. The protocol was immunoSEQ multiplex PCR, while the TCRdb copy is restricted to in-frame clones and leaves out a portion. The table has about 89,000 clones, around nine tenths seen once. The specimen was CD4+ or CD8+ T cells sorted from blood, collected in a trial of the OX40 agonist ivuxolimab. The receptors here all came from an adult with an advanced solid tumor such as melanoma, head and neck, liver or kidney cancer.

This chain links TRBV6-5 with TRBJ1-6, with 9 bases matching TRBD1. V lost 0 bases, J lost 9 bases, and 3 bases stayed unmatched. CDR1 is MNHEY, CDR2 SVGAGI, per germline. This CDR3 contains 15 residues. The CDR3 sequence is CASSYSGQGGSPLHF. CDR3 nucleotide sequence: TGTGCCAGCAGTTACTCGGGACAGGGCGGTTCACCCCTCCACTTT.

The chain employs TRBV6-1 and TRBJ2-3; D is ambiguous. Per the germline V gene, CDR1 is MNHNS and CDR2 is SASEGT. V lost 10 bases and J lost 5, with 10 bases in between. The CDR3 totals 11 residues. The CDR3 region has the DNA TGTGCCACCGATACAGTAGATACGCAGTATTTT. Encoded protein: CATDTVDTQYF.

V is TRBV2 and J is TRBJ1-1; no clear D gene. Trimming stripped 3 bases from V and 4 bases from J, with 6 bases between. In germline, CDR1 is SNHLY, CDR2 FYNNEI. The CDR3 has 12 residues. In nucleotides, the CDR3 is TGTGCCAGCAGTGATAGTCGCACTGAAGCTTTCTTT. Translation gives CASSDSRTEAFF.

This chain uses TRBV6-1 with TRBJ2-1; D is tentatively TRBD1 or TRBD2 (5 bases each). Germline CDR1 is MNHNS and CDR2 is SASEGT. There are 15 residues in the CDR3. V dropped 2 bases and J dropped 8 bases, with 16 bases sitting between them. In DNA, the CDR3 is TGTGCCAGCAGTGAAATGGGACCCGCTTGGTATGAGCAGTTCTTC. Protein sequence: CASSEMGPAWYEQFF.

This rearrangement joins TRBV5-4 to TRBJ1-4, with a possible D match to TRBD1 (5 bases). This CDR3 has 15 amino acids. Germline V gene data show CDR1 as SGHNT and CDR2 as YYREEE (reference sequence). V dropped 5 bases and J dropped 0 bases, with 11 bases sitting between them. The CDR3 region has the DNA TGTGCCAGCAGAAGGACGGGGGCAACTAATGAAAAACTGTTTTTT. This codes for CASRRTGATNEKLFF.

The chain employs TRBV30 and TRBJ1-5; D is possibly TRBD1 (5 bases). Trimming shortened V by 0 bases and J by 6 bases, and 9 bases separated the two germline ends. This CDR3 has 13 residues. CDR1 is GTSNPN, CDR2 SVGIG, per germline (reference sequence). For the CDR3, the DNA is TGTGCCTGGAGTGTTTCAGGGACTCAGCCCCAGCATTTT. This codes for CAWSVSGTQPQHF.

This chain connects TRBV6-6 to TRBJ2-1; 8 bases agree with TRBD1. This CDR3 contains 13 residues. Germline V gives CDR1 MNHNY, CDR2 SVGAGI (reference sequence). J was trimmed by 6 bases and V by 6 bases; bases with no gene match: 4. CDR3 bases: TGTGCCAGCAGCCGGACAGGGCCCAATGAGCAGTTCTTC. Its protein is CASSRTGPNEQFF.

The chain couples TRBV5-1 to TRBJ2-5, with a possible D match to TRBD1 (5 bases). Trimming left V 2 bases short and J 1 base short, with 9 bases between. The CDR3 is 14 amino acids. Germline lookup yields CDR1 SGHRS and CDR2 YFSETQ. The CDR3 DNA reads TGCGCCAGCAGCTTAGGGGTCATCCAAGAGACCCAGTACTTC. Amino acids: CASSLGVIQETQYF.

This chain connects TRBV5-1 to TRBJ1-2; D is possibly TRBD1 (6 bases). Per germline, CDR1 SGHRS and CDR2 YFSETQ. The CDR3 loop spans 15 amino acids. V was clipped by 1 base and J by 8 bases, with 18 bases between them. The CDR3, as DNA: TGCGCCAGCAGCTTGCGGGCAGGGGATGATATCGGCTACACCTTC. The encoded protein is CASSLRAGDDIGYTF.

The rearrangement links TRBV6-5 to TRBJ1-2, with a tentative D call TRBD1 (5 bases). V shed 0 bases and J shed 4 bases, with 12 bases lying between them. Germline loops: CDR1 MNHEY, CDR2 SVGAGI. The CDR3 contains 15 residues. As DNA, the CDR3 is TGTGCCAGCAGTTACTCGACGGGGCGCACCTATGGCTACACCTTC. Protein: CASSYSTGRTYGYTF.

The V call is TRBV18, the J call TRBJ1-1, with 10 bases fitting TRBD1. The CDR3 runs 15 residues. CDR1 is KGHSH and CDR2 is LQKENI in the germline V gene. Germline trimming cut 3 bases from V and 4 bases from J; bases unmatched to any gene: 5. This CDR3 reads CASSPGQGTSTEAFF. DNA for the CDR3: TGTGCCAGCTCACCGGGACAGGGGACTAGCACTGAAGCTTTCTTT.

The gene calls are TRBV7-2 and TRBJ2-3; 8 bases are shared with TRBD2. The V gene end was trimmed by 5 bases and the J gene end by 4 bases; junction bases not matched to a gene: 5. The germline V gene has CDR1 SGHTA and CDR2 FQGNSA. The CDR3 runs 14 residues. In DNA form, the CDR3 reads TGTGCCAGCAGCCATTGGACTAGCCCAGATACGCAGTATTTT. Amino acid sequence: CASSHWTSPDTQYF.

This sequence joins TRBV5-1 and TRBJ2-7, with D perhaps matching TRBD1 or TRBD2 (5 bases each). CDR3 length: 16 residues. V lost 0 bases and J 3 bases, leaving 16 bases between the germline ends. Per germline, CDR1 SGHRS and CDR2 YFSETQ. The CDR3 nucleotides are TGCGCCAGCAGCTTGGCGGGGTGGGGCGCAGTCTACGAGCAGTACTTC. Translated: CASSLAGWGAVYEQYF.

CDR3 sequence (DNA): TGCGCCAGCAGCATAGGACAGTCGGTCTCGGCGAACACCATATATTTT. This codes for CASSIGQSVSANTIYF. This sequence joins TRBV4-1 and TRBJ1-3; TRBD1 is a possible D gene (6 bases). The CDR3 length is 16 residues. With 5 bases removed from V and 7 bases from J, the gap between germline ends came to 21 bases. Germline CDR1 reads MGHRA; CDR2 reads YSYEKL.

The chain uses TRBV10-3 and TRBJ2-7; D gene uncertain. Trimming removed 6 bases at V and 4 bases at J, with 7 bases between. The germline V gene encodes CDR1 ENHRY and CDR2 SYGVKD. The CDR3 extends over 11 amino acids. The CDR3 here is CAIRDEYEQYF. The CDR3 region has the DNA TGTGCCATCAGAGACGAATACGAGCAGTACTTC.

The chain uses TRBV6-5 and TRBJ1-1; no definite D call. Trimming shortened V by 2 bases and J by 3 bases, and 13 bases separated the two germline ends. Germline V CDR1 and CDR2: MNHEY, SVGAGI. The CDR3 is 15 amino acids. The DNA for the CDR3 is TGTGCCAGCAGTTACGGCCGGATGAGGGACACTGAAGCTTTCTTT. It yields the protein CASSYGRMRDTEAFF.

This clone is a singleton in its sample. J is TRBJ2-7 and V is TRBV5-1, with D hard to call. The CDR3 has 14 amino acids. Germline values: CDR1 SGHRS, CDR2 YFSETQ. Trimming cost V 0 bases and J 0 bases, with 7 bases left between them. DNA for the CDR3: TGCGCCAGCAGCTTGGGGGCCATCTCCTACGAGCAGTACTTC. Translated, it gives CASSLGAISYEQYF. Based on the CDR3 plus reference TRBV5-1 and TRBJ2-7, the full variable domain is KAGVTQTPRYLIKTRGQQVTLSCSPISGHRSVSWYQQTPGQGLQFLFEYFSETQRNKGNFPGRFSGRQFSNSRSEMNVSTLELGDSALYLCASSLGAISYEQYFGPGTRLTVT.

V and J are TRBV5-6 and TRBJ2-4; no clear D. The CDR3 runs to 14 residues. Trimming shortened V by 0 bases and J by 7 bases, and 11 bases separated the two germline ends. The germline gives CDR1 SGHDT, CDR2 YYEEEE. CDR3 nucleotides: TGTGCCAGCAGCTTGGGAGGTCTGGGGAACATTCAGTACTTC. Its protein product is CASSLGGLGNIQYF.

This clone showed up just a few times. The chain carries TRBV4-3 and TRBJ2-7; D is possibly TRBD1 (6 bases). CDR3 size: 14 residues. Germline values: CDR1 LGHNA, CDR2 YSLEER. V was shortened by 1 base and J by 7 bases, with 14 bases between the two germline ends. The CDR3 bases are TGCGCCAGCAGCCAAGCGGGGACACCGTGGGAGCAGTACTTC. Protein: CASSQAGTPWEQYF.

This clone was observed a handful of times. The chain employs TRBV30 and TRBJ1-5; D gene uncertain. There are 13 residues in the CDR3. Trimming removed 1 base at V and 2 bases at J, with 6 bases between. Per the germline V gene, CDR1 is GTSNPN and CDR2 is SVGIG (reference sequence). CDR3 sequence (DNA): TGTGCCTGGAGTGCGACGGGCAATCAGCCCCAGCATTTT. It yields the protein CAWSATGNQPQHF.

The chain links TRBV14 to TRBJ2-6; D is undetermined. V gave up 0 bases and J gave up 2 bases, with 8 bases separating them. There are 16 residues in the CDR3. The germline CDR1 and CDR2 sequences are SGHDN and FVKESK. The CDR3 reads CASSQDTNPGANVLTF. DNA of the CDR3: TGTGCCAGCAGCCAAGATACTAACCCTGGGGCCAACGTCCTGACTTTC.

This clone came up once. This rearrangement joins TRBV6-5 to TRBJ2-7; 10 bases fit TRBD2. V dropped 5 bases and J dropped 3; count of bases not matched to a gene: 4. The CDR3 has 14 amino acids. Germline V gives CDR1 MNHEY, CDR2 SVGAGI. In nucleotides, the CDR3 is TGTGCCAGCAGTCCTAGCGGGGGCATCTACGAGCAGTACTTC. Protein product: CASSPSGGIYEQYF.

The gene calls are TRBV7-6 and TRBJ2-2; no reliable D call. Trimming pared 1 base from V and 6 bases from J, leaving 15 bases between. Germline V gene lookup returns CDR1 SGHVS and CDR2 FNYEAQ. The CDR3 is 16 amino acids. The CDR3 loop reads CASSLVPGQASGELFF. The CDR3 DNA sequence: TGTGCCAGCAGCTTAGTGCCGGGCCAAGCTTCCGGGGAGCTGTTTTTT.

The chain recombines TRBV2 with TRBJ1-6; D is uncertain. The CDR3 consists of 13 residues. The germline V gene has CDR1 SNHLY and CDR2 FYNNEI. V lost 4 bases to trimming and J lost 10 bases, with 11 bases between them. CDR3 nucleotide sequence: TGTGCCAGCAGTGCCCCTGAGAGCTCACCCCTCCACTTT. Protein sequence: CASSAPESSPLHF.

A word on this clone: At one end the junction does not follow the germline gene, possibly because of a read error. The chain has TRBV15 and TRBJ2-7; 7 bases agree with TRBD1. This CDR3 region has 12 residues. Germline V gene data show CDR1 as LNHNV and CDR2 as YYDKDF (reference sequence). The CDR3 region has the DNA TGTGCCACCAGTAATAACCACAGGGGACCTACCTTC. Translation gives CATSNNHRGPTF.

A remark on this clone: The same CDR3 can be traced to other DNA sequences in this sample. V usage is TRBV6-5 and J usage is TRBJ1-1; no clear D gene. Germline V gene data show CDR1 as MNHEY and CDR2 as SVGAGI. Trimming left V 0 bases short and J 1 base short, with 3 bases between. The CDR3 runs 13 residues. CDR3 loop: CASSYSWNTEAFF. For the CDR3, the DNA is TGTGCCAGCAGTTACTCTTGGAACACTGAAGCTTTCTTT.

This clone has just a few counts. The chain has TRBV10-1 and TRBJ1-2; weak D call: TRBD1 (5 bases). The V gene's germline CDR1 is WNHNN and CDR2 SYGVQD (reference sequence). The CDR3 loop spans 14 amino acids. Trimming removed 6 bases at V and 5 bases at J, with 16 bases between. CDR3 DNA: TGCGCCAGCAGCCCGGCACGGAGGGGATATGGCTACACCTTC. This translates into CASSPARRGYGYTF.

The rearrangement uses TRBV25-1 and TRBJ2-7; D gene unclear. The V end lost 2 bases, the J end lost 4 bases, and 3 bases lay between the germline ends. The CDR3 is 11 residues long. CDR1 is MGHDK and CDR2 is SYGVNS in the germline V gene. For the CDR3, the DNA is TGTGCCAGCAGTGAAGAGTACGAGCAGTACTTC. Its translation is CASSEEYEQYF.

The chain links TRBV6-5 to TRBJ1-3; 7 bases fit TRBD1. Germline V gives CDR1 MNHEY, CDR2 SVGAGI. The CDR3 is 13 residues long. J gave up 0 bases and V 8 bases, and 1 base lay outside the gene matches. The CDR3 loop is CASGTVSGNTIYF. The DNA of the CDR3 is TGTGCCAGCGGGACAGTCTCTGGAAACACCATATATTTT.

This chain uses TRBV5-4 with TRBJ2-3; D ambiguous. CDR1 SGHNT and CDR2 YYREEE come from the germline V gene (reference sequence). The germline V and J ends were trimmed by 4 bases and 2 bases, with 5 bases remaining between them. There are 12 residues in the CDR3. CDR3 sequence reads: CASSVNTDTQYF. As DNA, the CDR3 is TGTGCCAGCAGCGTGAACACAGATACGCAGTATTTT.